Below, 16 T cell receptor beta chains from the same sample are listed, as sequenced in a study of shared clonotypes between healthy human individuals. TCRdb keeps only in-frame clones here, not all; method: immunoSEQ multiplex PCR. The sample includes about 2.3 million clones, roughly 93% of them seen just once. The specimen was naive CD4+ T cells from PBMCs. Subset described: CD45RA+ positively selected. The source is a man between 18 and 35 years old in good health. Some clones in this sample may be carry-over from other donors' samples.

This chain joins TRBV4-2 and TRBJ2-1; TRBD2 is a possible D gene (5 bases). This CDR3 spans 16 amino acids. With 0 bases removed from V and 3 bases from J, the gap between germline ends came to 12 bases. CDR1 is LGHNA and CDR2 is YNFKEQ in the germline V gene. CDR3: CASSQDARTDYNEQFF. The CDR3 nucleotides are TGTGCCAGCAGCCAAGATGCCAGGACTGACTACAATGAGCAGTTCTTC.

The J gene is TRBJ2-1, the V gene TRBV9; TRBD2 aligns across 7 bases. The V gene end was trimmed by 1 base and the J gene end by 8 bases; junction bases not matched to a gene: 6. CDR1 and CDR2 (germline): SGDLS, YYNGEE. This CDR3 has 14 amino acids. The CDR3 nucleotides read TGTGCCAGCAGCGTACTCCTTGGGGGGGATGAGCAGTTCTTC. It encodes CASSVLLGGDEQFF.

This chain connects TRBV5-4 to TRBJ2-7; 7 bases agree with TRBD1. The length of the CDR3 is 13 residues. The junction had 4 bases not matched to a gene; V was cut back by 4 bases and J by 3 bases. Germline CDR1 and CDR2: SGHNT and YYREEE (reference sequence). The CDR3 region is CASSPGQLYEQYF. The CDR3 DNA sequence: TGTGCCAGCAGCCCGGGACAGCTCTACGAGCAGTACTTC.

This chain uses TRBV9 with TRBJ2-1; D ambiguous. V was cut by 4 bases and J by 6 bases, with 20 bases left in between. The CDR3 totals 16 residues. Germline V lookup: CDR1 SGDLS, CDR2 YYNGEE. In DNA form, the CDR3 reads TGTGCCAGCAGCCCCGAGGATCTTGGTCCCACCAATGAGCAGTTCTTC. Its translation: CASSPEDLGPTNEQFF.

The chain links TRBV18 to TRBJ2-1; D not resolved. The CDR3 is 16 residues long. Trimming removed 2 bases from V and 0 bases from J, with 11 bases in between. The germline gives CDR1 KGHSH, CDR2 LQKENI. CDR3 sequence: CASSPNRLNSYNEQFF. The CDR3 region has the DNA TGTGCCAGCTCACCAAACCGCTTGAACTCCTACAATGAGCAGTTCTTC. Full variable domain (outside the CDR3, taken from reference TRBV18 and TRBJ2-1): NAGVMQNPRHLVRRRGQEARLRCSPMKGHSHVYWYRQLPEEGLKFMVYLQKENIIDESGMPKERFSAEFPKEGPSILRIQQVVRGDSAAYFCASSPNRLNSYNEQFFGPGTRLTVL.

This sequence joins TRBV7-9 and TRBJ2-7; 7 nucleotides agree with TRBD2. With V trimmed by 1 base and J by 2 bases, 17 bases remained unmatched. This CDR3 is 19 amino acids long. The germline CDR1 and CDR2 sequences are SEHNR and FQNEAQ (reference sequence). CDR3 region: CASSLGSIKRGGRTYEQYF. CDR3 in DNA: TGTGCCAGCAGCTTAGGCTCTATCAAGCGGGGCGGCCGCACCTACGAGCAGTACTTC.

Remarks on this clone: The junction shows a germline mismatch at one end, possibly a read error. This chain links TRBV20-1 with TRBJ1-2; D is ambiguous. CDR1 DFQATT and CDR2 SNEGSKA come from the germline V gene (reference sequence). The CDR3 is 8 amino acids. CDR3 sequence (DNA): TGCAGTGCTATGGGAGAGGCCTTC. Encoded protein: CSAMGEAF.

A single count supports this clone. The V gene is TRBV2, the J gene TRBJ2-1; TRBD2 aligns across 11 bases. The length of the CDR3 is 17 residues. Germline V lookup: CDR1 SNHLY, CDR2 FYNNEI. The junction had 13 bases not matched to a gene; V was cut back by 0 bases and J by 12 bases. Here the CDR3 reads CASSEAGSGRANLRQFF. CDR3 DNA sequence: TGTGCCAGCAGTGAAGCTGGTAGCGGGAGGGCCAATTTGAGGCAGTTCTTC.

V gene TRBV11-1 combines with J gene TRBJ1-2; D unclear. CDR1 is SGHAT and CDR2 is FQDESV in the germline V gene (reference sequence). The CDR3 has 15 residues. V lost 5 bases to trimming and J lost 0 bases, with 13 bases between them. CDR3 DNA sequence: TGTGCCAGCAGCCCACGACTGTTAGCTAACTATGGCTACACCTTC. This encodes CASSPRLLANYGYTF.

This clone showed up just once. Other DNA sequences in the same sample also yield this CDR3. The V gene is TRBV7-9, the J gene TRBJ1-2; a weak D match, TRBD1 (5 bases). This CDR3 comprises 14 residues. Trimming shortened V by 5 bases and J by 0 bases, and 10 bases separated the two germline ends. Germline V lookup: CDR1 SEHNR, CDR2 FQNEAQ (reference sequence). The CDR3 nucleotides read TGTGCCAGCAGCCCAGGGACCGCTAACTATGGCTACACCTTC. Protein: CASSPGTANYGYTF.

This chain connects TRBV28 to TRBJ1-5; D call uncertain. With 6 bases removed from V and 9 bases from J, the gap between germline ends came to 15 bases. The CDR3 covers 13 residues. The V gene's germline CDR1 is MDHEN and CDR2 SYDVKM. CDR3: CASRRSPNAPQHF. The DNA of the CDR3 is TGTGCCAGCAGGCGATCCCCTAACGCGCCCCAGCATTTT.

The chain couples TRBV2 to TRBJ2-3; a weak D match, TRBD1 (6 bases). V was cut by 4 bases and J by 3 bases, with 11 bases left in between. This CDR3 has 14 residues. Germline values: CDR1 SNHLY, CDR2 FYNNEI. CDR3 DNA: TGTGCCAGCAGTGGGCAGGGGTATACAGATACGCAGTATTTT. Translation: CASSGQGYTDTQYF.

In the case of this clone: Other DNA sequences in this sample translate to the same CDR3. The chain is built from TRBV28 and TRBJ1-2; no firm D call. V lost 1 base, J lost 4 bases, and 4 bases lay in between. The CDR3 length is 12 residues. Germline values: CDR1 MDHEN, CDR2 SYDVKM. CDR3 nucleotide sequence: TGTGCCAGCAGTTTATTACCCTATGGCTACACCTTC. As protein: CASSLLPYGYTF.

V and J are TRBV2 and TRBJ2-3; TRBD2 matches at 10 bases. Germline-derived CDR1 and CDR2 are SNHLY and FYNNEI. J lost 4 bases, V lost 5 bases, and 3 bases had no gene match. The CDR3 contains 14 residues. CDR3: CASSPGTSADTQYF. For the CDR3, the DNA is TGTGCCAGCAGTCCGGGGACTAGCGCAGATACGCAGTATTTT.

This chain connects TRBV19 to TRBJ2-7; 9 bases are shared with TRBD2. Germline loops: CDR1 LNHDA, CDR2 SQIVND (reference sequence). This CDR3 contains 15 residues. With V trimmed by 1 base and J by 2 bases, 3 bases remained unmatched. The CDR3 DNA follows: TGTGCCAGTAGTATAGTGGGCGGGAGGGCCTACGAGCAGTACTTC. Translating it yields CASSIVGGRAYEQYF.

V and J are TRBV7-9 and TRBJ1-1, with D perhaps TRBD1 (5 bases). Trimming pared 0 bases from V and 1 base from J, leaving 12 bases between. Germline V CDR1 and CDR2: SEHNR, FQNEAQ (reference sequence). The CDR3 length is 16 residues. CDR3 in amino acids: CASSLAYGGKNTEAFF. The DNA of the CDR3 is TGTGCCAGCAGCTTAGCGTACGGGGGGAAGAACACTGAAGCTTTCTTT.